These 24 T cell receptor beta chains came from one sample sequenced in a study of blood T cells in healthy people across ages. With a J-beta primer mix and a sample-barcoded 5' primer, a second PCR ran 7 to 11 cycles. TCRdb re-called the 5' RACE reads through MiXCR, storing one row per CDR3 protein. The top ten hold less than 8% of the sample, which has more than 1,400,000 distinct CDR3 sequences, around 39% seen once. The sample comprised blood. These receptors were taken from a woman aged 18-30 years in good health.

The rearrangement uses TRBV25-1 and TRBJ1-2; a weak D match, TRBD1 (5 bases). This CDR3 spans 14 amino acids. Germline-derived CDR1 and CDR2 are MGHDK and SYGVNS. Trimming took off 1 base at V and 1 base at J, with 7 bases between the two ends. The CDR3 here is CASSESGHNYGYTF. In DNA form, the CDR3 reads TGTGCCAGCAGTGAATCAGGACATAACTATGGCTACACCTTC.

This clonotype came up once. The rearrangement uses TRBV7-9 and TRBJ2-4; 11 positions match TRBD1. The last part of the DNA fits TRBJ2-7 better; the J call may be wrong. The CDR3 runs 16 residues. Germline V lookup: CDR1 SEHNR, CDR2 FQNEAQ (reference sequence). In DNA, the CDR3 is TGTGCCAGCAGAAATACCGGGACAGGGGGATCCTACGAGCAGTACTTC. It specifies CASRNTGTGGSYEQYF.

The CDR3, as DNA: TGTGCCAGCAGTCCTCCGGTGGCAGATACGCAGTATTTT. Translation gives CASSPPVADTQYF. The rearrangement joins TRBV28 to TRBJ2-3, with D hard to call. Germline V gene sequence: CDR1 MDHEN, CDR2 SYDVKM. The CDR3 loop spans 13 amino acids. V was pared by 5 bases and J by 4 bases, with 10 bases between. Variable domain in full (rest from reference TRBV28 and TRBJ2-3): DVKVTQSSRYLVKRTGEKVFLECVQDMDHENMFWYRQDPGLGLRLIYFSYDVKMKEKGDIPEGYSVSREKKERFSLILESASTNQTSMYLCASSPPVADTQYFGPGTRLTVL.

The CDR3 DNA reads as TGTGCCAGCAGTTACGAGGGGCGGGAGGCACTAAGGGGGCAGTTCTTC. Its protein is CASSYEGREALRGQFF. J is TRBJ2-1 and V is TRBV6-6; 8 bases are a match to TRBD2. Germline values: CDR1 MNHNY, CDR2 SVGAGI (reference sequence). Germline trimming cut 2 bases from V and 12 bases from J; bases unmatched to any gene: 15. The CDR3 spans 16 residues.

Here the CDR3 reads CASSSPDPLDTQYF. CDR3 sequence (DNA): TGTGCCAGCAGCTCGCCTGACCCGTTGGATACGCAGTATTTT. The chain employs TRBV5-6 and TRBJ2-3; D is ambiguous. Germline V gene data show CDR1 as SGHDT and CDR2 as YYEEEE. This CDR3 comprises 14 residues. Trimming shortened V by 3 bases and J by 6 bases, and 14 bases separated the two germline ends.

This clonotype was recorded at least ten times. The rearrangement links TRBV29-1 to TRBJ2-5; D not resolved. The CDR3 is 12 amino acids. Trimming stripped 8 bases from V and 5 bases from J, with 15 bases between. The germline CDR1 and CDR2 sequences are SQVTM and ANQGSEA. CDR3 nucleotide sequence: TGCAGCTACGATAGGGTTGCGGAGACCCAGTACTTC. This sequence encodes CSYDRVAETQYF.

This clonotype has a handful of counts. The chain uses TRBV7-9 and TRBJ1-6; a possible D gene is TRBD1 (6 bases). CDR1 is SEHNR, CDR2 FQNEAQ, per germline (reference sequence). The CDR3 is 14 residues long. V lost 2 bases to trimming and J lost 10 bases, with 12 bases between them. Here the CDR3 DNA reads TGTGCCAGCAGCTTACGGGGGCGAAACTCACCCCTCCACTTT. Amino acids: CASSLRGRNSPLHF.

This chain uses TRBV27 with TRBJ2-3, with 8 bases that match TRBD1. The V gene end was trimmed by 4 bases and the J gene end by 8 bases; junction bases not matched to a gene: 11. This CDR3 contains 15 residues. CDR1 MNHEY and CDR2 SMNVEV come from the germline V gene (reference sequence). The CDR3 DNA follows: TGTGCCAGCAGTTGGGAAGGACAGGGCGTTGGTACGCAGTATTTT. Protein sequence: CASSWEGQGVGTQYF.

V usage is TRBV7-3 and J usage is TRBJ2-3; 9 bases match TRBD1. The V gene end was trimmed by 4 bases and the J gene end by 8 bases; junction bases not matched to a gene: 13. Germline lookup yields CDR1 SGHTA and CDR2 FQGTGA. This CDR3 is 16 amino acids long. CDR3 sequence: CASSSPGTGRGRTQYF. Here the CDR3 DNA reads TGTGCCAGCAGCTCTCCCGGGACAGGGCGAGGGCGTACGCAGTATTTT.

This clonotype was counted a few times. Relative to the germline gene, one junction end is altered; a read error may explain this. This chain joins TRBV6-5 and TRBJ1-2, with 9 bases fitting TRBD1. Germline assignment: CDR1 MNHEY and CDR2 SVGAGI. The CDR3 sequence is 15 residues long. The CDR3 bases are TGTGCCAGCACTTACCGGGACAGGGCTAACTATGGCTACACCTTC. It yields the protein CASTYRDRANYGYTF.

CDR3 DNA: TGTGCCAGCAGCAAAGGCCTAGCGGATATTTCTTCCTACGAGCAGTACTTC. It translates to CASSKGLADISSYEQYF. The chain couples TRBV21-1 to TRBJ2-7; the tabulated D call, TRBD2, remains unverified against the DNA. TRBV21-1 is a pseudogene. CDR3 length: 17 residues.

In the case of this clonotype: At one end, the junction sequence differs from germline, possibly due to a read error. This chain uses TRBV2 with TRBJ1-2; no clear D. Looked up from germline, CDR1 is SNHLY and CDR2 is FYNNEI. The CDR3 is 13 residues long. The CDR3 nucleotides read TGTGCCAGCAGTGAACCGGGGATCTATGACTACACCTTC. Its translation: CASSEPGIYDYTF.

This clonotype came up a few times. The rearrangement joins TRBV9 to TRBJ2-1; D gene ambiguous. Per germline, CDR1 SGDLS and CDR2 YYNGEE. This CDR3 has 13 residues. The V gene lost 0 bases and the J gene lost 9 bases, with 10 bases spanning the gap. DNA of the CDR3: TGTGCCAGCAGCGTAGGGGATAGGAGTGAGCAGTTCTTC. Its protein is CASSVGDRSEQFF. Using reference TRBV9 and TRBJ2-1 for the parts outside the CDR3, the full variable domain is DSGVTQTPKHLITATGQRVTLRCSPRSGDLSVYWYQQSLDQGLQFLIQYYNGEERAKGNILERFSAQQFPDLHSELNLSSLELGDSALYFCASSVGDRSEQFFGPGTRLTVL.

This clonotype showed up just a few times. The CDR3 loop reads CASSRGVEETQFF. The CDR3 bases are TGTGCCAGCAGTCGAGGGGTAGAAGAGACCCAGTTCTTC. The chain is built from TRBV3-1 and TRBJ2-1; D could derive from TRBD1 or TRBD2 (5 bases each). V lost 6 bases to trimming and J lost 13 bases, with 19 bases between them. This CDR3 is 13 amino acids long. Germline V gene data show CDR1 as LGHDT and CDR2 as YNNKEL (reference sequence).

This clonotype was picked up many times. The chain couples TRBV20-1 to TRBJ1-4; D is uncertain. Germline V CDR1 and CDR2: DFQATT, SNEGSKA (reference sequence). This CDR3 is built from 12 residues. V was cut by 5 bases and J by 5 bases, with 9 bases left in between. CDR3 amino acids: CSAGFLNEKLFF. The CDR3 region has the DNA TGCAGTGCTGGATTTTTAAATGAAAAACTGTTTTTT.

This clonotype was observed a few times. The rearrangement links TRBV12-3 or TRBV12-4 to TRBJ2-1, with a tentative D call TRBD1 (7 bases). Trimming removed 2 bases at V and 8 bases at J, with 19 bases between. The CDR3 totals 16 residues. CDR3: CASSLTRGPQGDEQFF. DNA of the CDR3: TGTGCCAGCAGTTTAACGCGGGGTCCCCAGGGGGATGAGCAGTTCTTC.

This clonotype was detected only a few times. The chain links TRBV6-1 to TRBJ1-6; D is uncertain. Trimming removed 1 base from V and 7 bases from J, with 5 bases in between. The CDR3 loop spans 13 amino acids. CDR1 is MNHNS, CDR2 SASEGT, per germline. The CDR3 sequence is CASSEGENSPLHF. The CDR3 nucleotides read TGTGCCAGCAGTGAAGGAGAGAATTCACCCCTCCACTTT.

This clonotype has just a few counts. The gene calls are TRBV20-1 and TRBJ1-2; no firm D call. This CDR3 is 12 amino acids long. Germline V gives CDR1 DFQATT, CDR2 SNEGSKA (reference sequence). V was cut by 6 bases and J by 2 bases, with 10 bases left in between. The DNA for the CDR3 is TGCAGTGCCTCGCCCCAAAACTATGGCTACACCTTC. Translation: CSASPQNYGYTF.

This chain links TRBV20-1 with TRBJ1-5; TRBD1 aligns across 7 bases. Trimming cost V 4 bases and J 5 bases; bases outside gene matches: 11. Germline CDR1 is DFQATT and CDR2 is SNEGSKA (reference sequence). The CDR3 contains 15 residues. The CDR3 spells CSATAGGDRDQPQHF. The CDR3 DNA reads TGCAGTGCTACTGCCGGGGGGGACAGAGATCAGCCCCAGCATTTT.

For the CDR3, the DNA is TGTGCCAGCAGCGTAGAATACAGGGGGAACATTCAGTACTTC. This sequence encodes CASSVEYRGNIQYF. The V call is TRBV5-4, the J call TRBJ2-7; 8 nucleotides line up with TRBD1. The J call may not be correct, given that the DNA end is closer to TRBJ2-4. The CDR3 contains 14 residues. The germline V gene encodes CDR1 SGHNT and CDR2 YYREEE (reference sequence).

The chain has TRBV6-5 and TRBJ2-7; TRBD1 is a possible D gene (6 bases). V was cut by 0 bases and J by 3 bases, with 12 bases left in between. CDR3 size: 15 residues. The germline V gene has CDR1 MNHEY and CDR2 SVGAGI. CDR3 DNA sequence: TGTGCCAGCAGTTACTCATACAGGACAGACTACGAGCAGTACTTC. It yields the protein CASSYSYRTDYEQYF.

V is TRBV29-1 and J is TRBJ1-1, with 8 positions matching TRBD1. Germline V lookup: CDR1 SQVTM, CDR2 ANQGSEA. Trimming cost V 5 bases and J 6 bases; bases outside gene matches: 14. CDR3 size: 15 residues. This CDR3 reads CSVFKLQGASAEAFF. For the CDR3, the DNA is TGCAGCGTTTTTAAACTTCAGGGGGCAAGCGCTGAAGCTTTCTTT.

This clonotype has more than one count but fewer than ten. The chain uses TRBV4-1 and TRBJ2-1; no clear D. Germline CDR1 is MGHRA and CDR2 is YSYEKL. There are 15 residues in the CDR3. V was clipped by 0 bases and J by 6 bases, with 12 bases between them. This chain's CDR3 is CASSQDPGLGNEQFF. The CDR3 nucleotides read TGCGCCAGCAGCCAAGATCCCGGCCTGGGCAATGAGCAGTTCTTC.

The CDR3 protein is CASSDRTDKAYEQYF. The CDR3 DNA follows: TGTGCCAGCAGCGACCGGACCGACAAAGCCTACGAGCAGTACTTC. The rearrangement links TRBV14 to TRBJ2-7, with D uncertain. This CDR3 comprises 15 residues. Trimming pared 5 bases from V and 2 bases from J, leaving 16 bases between. Germline-derived CDR1 and CDR2 are SGHDN and FVKESK.